What follows are 32 T cell receptor beta chains derived from one specimen sequenced in a study of breast tumors, draining lymph nodes, adjacent tissues. The lymph nodes were axillary draining lymph nodes from breast cancer patients. MiXCR, run by TCRdb on the multiplex PCR reads, gives a single entry per CDR3 protein. The table has some 170,000 distinct CDR3 sequences, 30% to 35% seen once. Sequences were obtained from axillary lymph node tissue. These receptors came from a female donor with breast cancer. Some clones in this sample may be carry-over from other donors' samples.

This clonotype was recorded at least ten times. The DNA of the CDR3 is TGCGCCAGCAGCCGCCAGGGGGTCGACTATGGCTACACCTTC. This translates into CASSRQGVDYGYTF. The chain combines TRBV4-1 with TRBJ1-2; TRBD1 agrees at 7 bases. Per the germline V gene, CDR1 is MGHRA and CDR2 is YSYEKL. Trimming cost V 4 bases and J 3 bases; bases outside gene matches: 5. The CDR3 runs 14 residues.

In its sample, this clonotype was seen many times. The J gene is TRBJ2-7, the V gene TRBV7-9; 10 bases align to TRBD2. Germline V gene data show CDR1 as SEHNR and CDR2 as FQNEAQ (reference sequence). The V and J ends lost 1 base and 2 bases, in that order; junction bases with no gene match: 14. The length of the CDR3 is 19 residues. This chain's CDR3 is CASSLGVETSGPITYEQYF. Written as DNA, the CDR3 is TGTGCCAGCAGCTTAGGAGTGGAGACTAGCGGGCCAATCACCTACGAGCAGTACTTC.

This clonotype has ten or more counts. The chain carries TRBV30 and TRBJ2-1, with D maybe TRBD1 (6 bases). The CDR3 is made up of 14 amino acids. The V gene's germline CDR1 is GTSNPN and CDR2 SVGIG (reference sequence). The V and J ends lost 3 bases and 7 bases respectively, with 16 bases between them. The CDR3 protein is CAWSQGQVGNEQFF. DNA of the CDR3: TGTGCCTGGAGCCAGGGGCAGGTAGGAAATGAGCAGTTCTTC.

This clonotype appeared many times. This sequence joins TRBV20-1 and TRBJ2-3, with TRBD1 as a possible D gene (6 bases). Trimming shortened V by 5 bases and J by 2 bases, and 14 bases separated the two germline ends. The germline V gene encodes CDR1 DFQATT and CDR2 SNEGSKA (reference sequence). The CDR3 totals 14 residues. CDR3 region: CSAPSGGYTDTQYF. CDR3 DNA sequence: TGCAGTGCTCCCTCTGGGGGCTACACAGATACGCAGTATTTT.

There are many counts of this clonotype. The V and J genes are TRBV20-1 and TRBJ1-2; 10 bases line up with TRBD1. The length of the CDR3 is 12 residues. The ends lost 4 bases at V and 7 bases at J; junction bases unmatched: 3. Per the germline V gene, CDR1 is DFQATT and CDR2 is SNEGSKA (reference sequence). This chain's CDR3 is CSATGQGSGYTF. The CDR3 bases are TGCAGTGCTACGGGACAGGGGTCTGGCTACACCTTC.

The chain combines TRBV7-2 with TRBJ1-3; D call uncertain. Germline V CDR1 and CDR2: SGHTA, FQGNSA. The CDR3 loop spans 14 amino acids. The V end lost 0 bases, the J end lost 3 bases, and 6 bases lay between the germline ends. DNA of the CDR3: TGTGCCAGCAGCTTAGCGGGAGGTGGAAACACCATATATTTT. Its protein is CASSLAGGGNTIYF. The full variable domain, completed using reference TRBV7-2 and TRBJ1-3, is GAGVSQSPSNKVTEKGKDVELRCDPISGHTALYWYRQSLGQGLEFLIYFQGNSAPDKSGLPSDRFSAERTGGSVSTLTIQRTQQEDSAVYLCASSLAGGGNTIYFGEGSWLTVV.

On this clonotype: The germline gene is not matched at one end of the junction; a read error may be the cause. The chain joins TRBV19 to TRBJ2-7, with a weak D call TRBD1 (6 bases). Germline-derived CDR1 and CDR2 are LNHDA and SQIVND (reference sequence). The CDR3 extends over 16 amino acids. The CDR3, as DNA: TGTGTCAGTAGTACCTGGAGTCCCACAGGGATCTACGAGCAGTACTTC. It encodes CVSSTWSPTGIYEQYF.

This clonotype was counted ten times or more. The chain uses TRBV4-3 and TRBJ2-7; a possible D gene is TRBD2 (5 bases). Looked up from germline, CDR1 is LGHNA and CDR2 is YSLEER. Trimming cost V 1 base and J 0 bases, with 7 bases left between them. There are 14 residues in the CDR3. CDR3 loop: CASSQGGNSYEQYF. CDR3 coding DNA: TGCGCCAGCAGCCAAGGAGGGAACTCCTACGAGCAGTACTTC.

This clonotype showed up many times. The chain is built from TRBV20-1 and TRBJ1-6; 7 bases are shared with TRBD1. Per germline, CDR1 DFQATT and CDR2 SNEGSKA (reference sequence). CDR3 length: 14 residues. The J segment lost 7 bases and the V segment lost 6 bases, leaving 9 bases of the junction unmatched. Here the CDR3 reads CSAPLDRDNSPLHF. Written as DNA, the CDR3 is TGCAGTGCGCCCTTAGACAGGGACAATTCACCCCTCCACTTT.

The chain is built from TRBV7-2 and TRBJ2-3, with 10 positions matching TRBD1. Germline-derived CDR1 and CDR2 are SGHTA and FQGNSA. The CDR3 runs 16 residues. V gave up 5 bases and J gave up 0 bases; unmatched junction bases: 5. In DNA, the CDR3 is TGTGCCAGCAGCACAGGGACAGGGGAGAGCACAGATACGCAGTATTTT. Amino acid sequence: CASSTGTGESTDTQYF.

This clonotype was found many times. V usage is TRBV7-9 and J usage is TRBJ2-5; D gene unclear. This CDR3 has 12 amino acids. The V end was cut by 5 bases, the J end by 8 bases, with 12 bases between. The germline CDR1 and CDR2 sequences are SEHNR and FQNEAQ (reference sequence). The CDR3 DNA follows: TGTGCCAGCAGCCACTCCGACGTCACCCAGTACTTC. Its protein product is CASSHSDVTQYF.

This clonotype was recorded at least ten times. The chain has TRBV7-6 and TRBJ1-4; perhaps TRBD1 as D (6 bases). CDR3 length: 13 amino acids. V dropped 8 bases and J dropped 6 bases, with 13 bases sitting between them. Per germline, CDR1 SGHVS and CDR2 FNYEAQ. The CDR3 sequence is CASQKGGDEKLFF. The CDR3 nucleotides read TGTGCCAGCCAGAAAGGGGGTGATGAAAAACTGTTTTTT.

This chain joins TRBV25-1 and TRBJ2-3; 7 positions match TRBD2. The CDR3 loop spans 14 amino acids. J gave up 3 bases and V 7 bases, and 7 bases lay outside the gene matches. Germline V gene sequence: CDR1 MGHDK, CDR2 SYGVNS. As DNA, the CDR3 is TGTGCCAGCACCAGCGGGAAGGGGACAGATACGCAGTATTTT. Amino acid sequence: CASTSGKGTDTQYF.

This clonotype was seen at least ten times. The chain joins TRBV4-3 to TRBJ1-2; no clear D. Germline V gene sequence: CDR1 LGHNA, CDR2 YSLEER. The CDR3 is 15 amino acids. Trimming pared 0 bases from V and 8 bases from J, leaving 16 bases between. This CDR3 is CASSQEGGLSAGYTF. CDR3 in DNA: TGCGCCAGCAGCCAAGAGGGAGGGTTAAGTGCAGGCTACACCTTC.

This clonotype was observed at least ten times. This CDR3 reads CASRSTDLRDGYTF. DNA of the CDR3: TGTGCCAGTAGATCGACCGACTTAAGAGATGGCTACACCTTC. The V and J genes are TRBV19 and TRBJ1-2; D gene unclear. This CDR3 comprises 14 residues. The germline gives CDR1 LNHDA, CDR2 SQIVND (reference sequence). With 6 bases removed from V and 6 bases from J, the gap between germline ends came to 17 bases.

This clonotype was seen more than once but under ten times. One base away lies a much larger clone, so this may be a sequencing read error. The chain has TRBV14 and TRBJ2-1; TRBD2 agrees at 9 bases. In germline, CDR1 is SGHDN, CDR2 FVKESK. This CDR3 is 16 amino acids long. The CDR3 bases are TGTGCCAGCAGCCGCTTCGCTAGCGGGATCTACAATGCGCAGTTCTTC. Translating it yields CASSRFASGIYNAQFF.

Many counts were recorded for this clonotype. The chain has TRBV2 and TRBJ1-4, with D hard to call. This CDR3 spans 16 amino acids. The V end was cut by 7 bases, the J end by 0 bases, with 15 bases between. Germline V gene sequence: CDR1 SNHLY, CDR2 FYNNEI. CDR3 loop: CASKERRTATNEKLFF. Here the CDR3 DNA reads TGTGCCAGCAAGGAGCGCCGGACGGCAACTAATGAAAAACTGTTTTTT.

This clonotype was detected ten times or more. This chain joins TRBV6-2 or TRBV6-3 and TRBJ1-2, with D possibly being TRBD1 (5 bases). Per the germline V gene, CDR1 is MNHEY and CDR2 is SVGEGT. The CDR3 loop spans 13 amino acids. Trimming cost V 6 bases and J 4 bases, with 12 bases left between them. The CDR3 nucleotides read TGTGCCAGCAGCGGGGACCAGACCTATGGCTACACCTTC. Its protein is CASSGDQTYGYTF.

As to this clonotype: Given a much more abundant clone one base away, this may be a read error. This rearrangement joins TRBV6-1 to TRBJ1-2; the D is unclear. Deletions cut 5 bases from V and 6 bases from J, with 10 bases between. Germline V gives CDR1 MNHNS, CDR2 SASEGT. CDR3 size: 12 residues. CDR3 region: CASSQSPDGYTF. In nucleotides, the CDR3 is TGTGCCAGCAGTCAATCTCCAGATGGCTACACCTTC.

This clonotype was found many times. The chain has TRBV3-1 and TRBJ1-2; 8 bases fit TRBD1. V lost 1 base to trimming and J lost 5 bases; unmatched junction nucleotides: 3. The germline CDR1 and CDR2 sequences are LGHDT and YNNKEL (reference sequence). This CDR3 region has 14 residues. The CDR3 region has the DNA TGTGCCAGCAGCCAAGGACAGGGGTCGTATGGCTACACCTTC. Translated, it gives CASSQGQGSYGYTF.

This clonotype was recorded a few times. A much bigger clone sits one base away, suggesting this may be a read error. This chain uses TRBV7-9 with TRBJ2-1; D remains unclear. The CDR3 length is 15 residues. Germline lookup yields CDR1 SEHNR and CDR2 FQNEAQ (reference sequence). CDR3 DNA sequence: TGTGCCAGCAGCTTAGAAAATGTGAACTGGGATGAGCAGCTCTTC. This encodes CASSLENVNWDEQLF.

In the case of this clonotype: The junction and the germline gene differ at one end; a read error may be behind it. V gene TRBV27 combines with J gene TRBJ2-2, with TRBD2 as a possible D gene (5 bases). CDR3 size: 13 residues. In germline, CDR1 is MNHEY, CDR2 SMNVEV (reference sequence). The CDR3 spells CASSFGGTGELSF. The CDR3 coding sequence is TGTGCCAGCAGTTTCGGAGGTACCGGGGAGCTGTCTTTT.

This clonotype came up many times. This sequence joins TRBV6-5 and TRBJ2-1, with 14 bases identical to TRBD2. V shed 6 bases and J 7 bases; nucleotides not matched to a gene: 5. The CDR3 length is 15 residues. Germline CDR1 and CDR2: MNHEY and SVGAGI. CDR3 in amino acids: CASSQTSGGENEQFF. The DNA of the CDR3 is TGTGCCAGCAGCCAGACTAGCGGGGGGGAAAATGAGCAGTTCTTC.

As for this clonotype: A read error is possible here, since a much larger clone lies one base away. The chain recombines TRBV7-2 with TRBJ2-3; D unresolved. The ends were cut back, 2 bases at V and 10 bases at J, with 13 bases in the middle. The CDR3 has 13 residues. Germline lookup yields CDR1 SGHTA and CDR2 FQGNSA. In nucleotides, the CDR3 is TGTGCCAGCAGCTTACCCCCGAGTCCTGCGCAGTATTTT. Its translation is CASSLPPSPAQYF. The full variable domain, in which reference TRBV7-2 and TRBJ2-3 provide the parts outside the CDR3, is GAGVSQSPSNKVTEKGKDVELRCDPISGHTALYWYRQSLGQGLEFLIYFQGNSAPDKSGLPSDRFSAERTGGSVSTLTIQRTQQEDSAVYLCASSLPPSPAQYFGPGTRLTVL.

This clonotype was counted many times. The V gene is TRBV2, the J gene TRBJ1-4, with a tentative D call TRBD1 (5 bases). The CDR3 extends over 16 amino acids. V was cut by 3 bases and J by 2 bases, with 13 bases left in between. CDR1 and CDR2 (germline): SNHLY, FYNNEI. The CDR3: CASSDSSWGTNEKLFF. The CDR3 nucleotides are TGTGCCAGCAGTGACAGTTCCTGGGGGACTAATGAAAAACTGTTTTTT.

The table lists this clonotype with many counts. This sequence joins TRBV2 and TRBJ1-5; D gene unclear. There are 15 residues in the CDR3. Germline V CDR1 and CDR2: SNHLY, FYNNEI. Trimming pared 7 bases from V and 0 bases from J, leaving 13 bases between. CDR3 residues: CASNGGANSNQPQHF. In DNA form, the CDR3 reads TGTGCCAGCAATGGAGGAGCAAATAGCAATCAGCCCCAGCATTTT.

This clonotype was detected ten times or more. The chain uses TRBV19 and TRBJ2-3; 9 bases are shared with TRBD1. CDR3 size: 16 residues. Trimming cost V 9 bases and J 4 bases; bases outside gene matches: 14. Germline CDR1 reads LNHDA; CDR2 reads SQIVND (reference sequence). In nucleotides, the CDR3 is TGTGCCAGCATCCCGTCCGCGGGACAGGGCTCAGATACGCAGTATTTT. Its translation: CASIPSAGQGSDTQYF.

The V and J genes are TRBV10-3 and TRBJ1-1, with unresolved D. Trimming took 0 bases from V and 5 from J, leaving 7 bases between them. Germline-derived CDR1 and CDR2 are ENHRY and SYGVKD. The CDR3 has 13 residues. Here the CDR3 DNA reads TGTGCCATCAGTGAGTCCGCTGTGACTGAAGCTTTCTTT. Amino acid sequence: CAISESAVTEAFF.

This clonotype has ten or more counts. This sequence joins TRBV7-2 and TRBJ1-6, with a possible D match to TRBD1 (5 bases). V lost 3 bases and J 8 bases, leaving 17 bases between the germline ends. The CDR3 spans 16 residues. CDR1 is SGHTA, CDR2 FQGNSA, per germline. CDR3 coding DNA: TGTGCCAGCAGCTTCATCCAGGGTTTTATGGATTCACCCCTCCACTTT. Its translation: CASSFIQGFMDSPLHF. The variable domain in full, with the rest retrieved from reference TRBV7-2 and TRBJ1-6, is GAGVSQSPSNKVTEKGKDVELRCDPISGHTALYWYRQSLGQGLEFLIYFQGNSAPDKSGLPSDRFSAERTGGSVSTLTIQRTQQEDSAVYLCASSFIQGFMDSPLHFGNGTRLTVT.

For this clonotype: A much bigger clone sits one base away, suggesting this may be a read error. V and J are TRBV28 and TRBJ2-7, with D maybe TRBD1 (6 bases). The CDR3 extends over 16 amino acids. Germline-derived CDR1 and CDR2 are MDHEN and SYDVKM. V was pared by 6 bases and J by 6 bases, with 24 bases between. CDR3 in DNA: TGTGCCAGCAGCTCTCATCCCTGGGACACGCTCAGCGAGCAGTACTTC. It is translated as CASSSHPWDTLSEQYF.

This clonotype was observed many times. The chain links TRBV19 to TRBJ1-1; D uncertain. This CDR3 is 13 amino acids long. The germline CDR1 and CDR2 sequences are LNHDA and SQIVND (reference sequence). Between the trimmed V and J ends, which lost 3 bases and 7 bases, there was a span of 12 bases. CDR3: CASSMGDVGEAFF. In DNA form, the CDR3 reads TGTGCCAGTAGTATGGGCGACGTGGGTGAAGCTTTCTTT.

Details on this clonotype: The germline gene is not matched at one end of the junction; a read error may be the cause. The chain joins TRBV7-2 to TRBJ2-3, with 8 bases lining up with TRBD1. The CDR3 contains 14 residues. CDR1 is SGHTA and CDR2 is FQGNSA in the germline V gene. CDR3 protein: CASGLDQGAGTQYF. The CDR3 nucleotides read TGTGCCAGCGGCTTAGACCAGGGGGCAGGTACGCAGTATTTT.